The clone carrying this T cell receptor (beta chain) was counted only a few times. Its antigen is not known. This sample is part of a study of spatial heterogeneity in lung cancer. The time point is: sample taken at primary tumor resection. The input material, whole RNA from tumor, nontumor lung or frozen PBMC, was sequenced unsorted. V was pared by 2 bases and J by 3 bases, with 14 bases between. The germline CDR1 and CDR2 sequences are ENHRY and SYGVKD. CDR3 size: 17 residues. Points from the study as a whole: Whereas they appeared in blood less at follow-up, ubiquitous expanded tumor TCRs appeared there more at resection.

Using its own MiXCR run on the 5' RACE reads, TCRdb lists one record per CDR3 protein. The sample has about 50,000 distinct CDR3 sequences, 7.5% to 9% seen once. J is TRBJ2-6 and V is TRBV10-3; tentative D call: TRBD1 (7 bases). The TCR was taken from a female donor with early-stage non-small cell lung cancer. The sequencing used PBMCs, collected at surgery. CDR3 nucleotide sequence: TGTGCCATCAGTGAGACCGGAGGGGGCTTTGGGGCCAACGTCCTGACTTTC. This codes for CAISETGGGFGANVLTF.